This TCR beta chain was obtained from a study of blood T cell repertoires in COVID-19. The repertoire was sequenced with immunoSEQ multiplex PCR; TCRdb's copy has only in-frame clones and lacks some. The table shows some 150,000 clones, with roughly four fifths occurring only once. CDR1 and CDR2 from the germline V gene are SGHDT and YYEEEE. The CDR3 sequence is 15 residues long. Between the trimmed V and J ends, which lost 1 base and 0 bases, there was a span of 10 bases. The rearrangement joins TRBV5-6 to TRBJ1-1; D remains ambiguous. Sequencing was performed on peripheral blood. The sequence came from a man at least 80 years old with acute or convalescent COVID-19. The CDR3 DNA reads TGTGCCAGCAGCTTGTTGAGAGGGCTGAACACTGAAGCTTTCTTT. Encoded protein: CASSLLRGLNTEAFF.